The 5 T cell receptor beta chains presented below share a single source sample, sequenced in a study of blood T cell repertoires in COVID-19. Profiling relied on immunoSEQ multiplex PCR, and the TCRdb table lists in-frame clones only, not all of them. The sample includes tens of thousands of clones, 68% of them seen just once. Sequencing used peripheral blood. These receptors originate from a woman aged 70-85 years with acute or convalescent COVID-19.

This clone was detected only once. The chain has TRBV21-1 and TRBJ2-5; the table's D call of TRBD2 was not tested on the DNA. TRBV21-1 is tagged as a pseudogene. This CDR3 is built from 12 residues. Here the CDR3 DNA reads TGTGCCAGCAGCGAGCGGGGAGAGACCCAGTACTTC. This encodes CASSERGETQYF.

This rearrangement joins TRBV11-2 to TRBJ2-5; TRBD2 is a possible D gene (6 bases). The CDR3 has 13 residues. Germline V gene sequence: CDR1 SGHAT, CDR2 FQNNGV. V was trimmed by 5 bases and J by 1 base, leaving 8 bases between them. CDR3 sequence reads: CASSRDSQETQYF. Here the CDR3 DNA reads TGTGCCAGCAGCCGGGACTCCCAAGAGACCCAGTACTTC. Full variable domain (missing parts from reference TRBV11-2 and TRBJ2-5): EAGVAQSPRYKIIEKRQSVAFWCNPISGHATLYWYQQILGQGPKLLIQFQNNGVVDDSQLPKDRFSAERLKGVDSTLKIQPAKLEDSAVYLCASSRDSQETQYFGPGTRLLVL.

This rearrangement joins TRBV4-2 to TRBJ2-1, with 14 positions matching TRBD2. The CDR3 contains 16 residues. After removal of 1 base from V and 4 bases from J, the junction contained 0 bases not matched to a gene. The germline V gene has CDR1 LGHNA and CDR2 YNFKEQ. The CDR3 coding sequence is TGTGCCAGCAGCCAAGGGACTAGCGGGGGGTACAATGAGCAGTTCTTC. This translates into CASSQGTSGGYNEQFF.

The chain combines TRBV7-9 with TRBJ1-2; weak D call: TRBD1 (5 bases). CDR3 length equals 12 residues. The V and J ends lost 4 bases and 7 bases respectively, with 10 bases between them. Germline loops: CDR1 SEHNR, CDR2 FQNEAQ (reference sequence). The CDR3 reads CASSSDRGGYTF. Written as DNA, the CDR3 is TGTGCCAGCAGCTCCGACAGAGGTGGCTACACCTTC. The variable domain in full, with the rest retrieved from reference TRBV7-9 and TRBJ1-2, is DTGVSQNPRHKITKRGQNVTFRCDPISEHNRLYWYRQTLGQGPEFLTYFQNEAQLEKSRLLSDRFSAERPKGSFSTLEIQRTEQGDSAMYLCASSSDRGGYTFGSGTRLTVV.

This clone was observed once. The V gene is TRBV7-2, the J gene TRBJ2-7, with 10 bases fitting TRBD2. CDR3 length: 15 residues. Germline CDR1 is SGHTA and CDR2 is FQGNSA. V lost 6 bases, J lost 5 bases, and 10 bases stayed unmatched. The CDR3 here is CASSSGLAGVNEQYF. The CDR3 DNA sequence: TGTGCCAGCAGTTCCGGCCTAGCGGGAGTGAACGAGCAGTACTTC.